A few counts support the clone carrying this T cell receptor beta chain. TCRdb analysed the 5' RACE reads with MiXCR anew, one entry per CDR3 protein. Of 63,000 or so distinct CDR3 sequences listed, 15% to 20% are singletons. The record originates from a study of T cells of healthy individuals. The CDR3 is made up of 14 amino acids. Trimming left V 6 bases short and J 5 bases short, with 13 bases between. From germline, CDR1 is MNHEY and CDR2 SVGAGI. V is TRBV6-5 and J is TRBJ2-2; D is possibly TRBD1 (6 bases). The source of this sequence is a human donor in good health. Here the CDR3 reads CASSGTSITGELFF. The DNA of the CDR3 is TGTGCCAGCAGCGGGACATCGATAACCGGGGAGCTGTTTTTT.